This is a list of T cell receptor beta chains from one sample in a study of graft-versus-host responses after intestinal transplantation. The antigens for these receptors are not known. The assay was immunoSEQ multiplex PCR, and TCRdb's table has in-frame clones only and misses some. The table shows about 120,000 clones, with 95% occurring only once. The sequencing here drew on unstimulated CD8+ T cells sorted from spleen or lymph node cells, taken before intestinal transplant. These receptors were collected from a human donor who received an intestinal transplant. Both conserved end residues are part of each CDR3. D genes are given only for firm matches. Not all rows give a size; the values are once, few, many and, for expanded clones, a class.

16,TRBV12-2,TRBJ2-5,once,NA,TGTGCAAGTCGCCCCATTATTATCGGGAGGGAAGAGACCCAGTACTTC,CASRPIIIGREETQYF
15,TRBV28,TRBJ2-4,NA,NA,TGTGCCAGCAGTCCTAATCGACTAGCCAAAAACATTCAGTACTTC,CASSPNRLAKNIQYF
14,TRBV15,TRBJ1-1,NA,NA,TGTGCCACCAGCAGAGGAGGGTTGAACACTGAAGCTTTCTTT,CATSRGGLNTEAFF
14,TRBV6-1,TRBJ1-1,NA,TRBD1,TGTGCCAGCACACGACAGGGGGCAGACACTGAAGCTTTCTTT,CASTRQGADTEAFF
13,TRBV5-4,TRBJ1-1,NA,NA,TGTGCCAGCAGCTCCGATACGAACACTGAAGCTTTCTTT,CASSSDTNTEAFF
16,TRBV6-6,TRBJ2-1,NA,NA,TGTGCCAGCAGTTACGGCGGCATCCAGTGGAACAATGAGCAGTTCTTC,CASSYGGIQWNNEQFF
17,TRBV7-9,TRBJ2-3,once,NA,TGTGCCAGCAGCTTAGGGGGTCTTGCGCTAGGGACAGATACGCAGTATTTT,CASSLGGLALGTDTQYF
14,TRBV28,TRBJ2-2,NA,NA,TGTGCCAGCAGTTGGCAGGGGGGTACCGGGGAGCTGTTTTTT,CASSWQGGTGELFF
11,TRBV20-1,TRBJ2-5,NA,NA,TGCAGGGGCTTGCCGGGAGAGACCCAGTACTTC,CRGLPGETQYF
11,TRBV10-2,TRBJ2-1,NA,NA,TGCGCCAGCAGTGAGTACGTAGAGCAGTTCTTC,CASSEYVEQFF
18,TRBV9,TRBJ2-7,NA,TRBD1,TGTGCCAGCAGCGCCTTCGCCGAACCGGGACAGGGTTACGACGAGCAGTACTTC,CASSAFAEPGQGYDEQYF
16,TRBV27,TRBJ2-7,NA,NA,TGTGCCAGCAGTTTCTTCCCGCGGGACAGAACCTACGAGCAGTACTTC,CASSFFPRDRTYEQYF
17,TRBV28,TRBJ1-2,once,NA,TGTGCCAGCAGTTCAGAATTCATGGGACTGACTAACTATGGCTACACCTTC,CASSSEFMGLTNYGYTF
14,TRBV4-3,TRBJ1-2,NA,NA,TGCGCCAGCAGCCAAGATTTGGCTGCGCGTGGCTACACCTTC,CASSQDLAARGYTF
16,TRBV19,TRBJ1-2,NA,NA,TGTGCCAGTAGTACCCCCGGGGAGCTTGCTAACTATGGCTACACCTTC,CASSTPGELANYGYTF
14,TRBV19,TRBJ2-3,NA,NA,TGTGCCACCAAACCAGCGGAGGGCGCAGATACGCAGTATTTT,CATKPAEGADTQYF
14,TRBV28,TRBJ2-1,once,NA,TGTGCCAGCAGCCTACAGGGATCCTACAATGAGCAGTTCTTC,CASSLQGSYNEQFF
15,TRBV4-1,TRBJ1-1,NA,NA,TGCGCCAGCAGTACCCGCGTGGGGGAGTACACTGAAGCTTTCTTT,CASSTRVGEYTEAFF
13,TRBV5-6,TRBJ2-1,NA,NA,TGTGCCAGCAGCTTGGGGACATTTAATGAGCAGTTCTTC,CASSLGTFNEQFF
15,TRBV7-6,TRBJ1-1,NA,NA,TGTGCCAGCAGCTTAGCCCTAGGGGGTAAGACTGAAGCTTTCTTT,CASSLALGGKTEAFF
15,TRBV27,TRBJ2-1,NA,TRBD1,TGTGCCAGCAGTTTATGGGACAGCCCTTACAATGAGCAGTTCTTC,CASSLWDSPYNEQFF
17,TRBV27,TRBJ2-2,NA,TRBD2,TGTGCCAGCAGTTTCCCCCCGGGACTAGCGGGGACCGGGGAGCTGTTTTTT,CASSFPPGLAGTGELFF
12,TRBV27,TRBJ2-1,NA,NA,TGTGCCAGCAGGGACCTAGTCAGTGAGCAGTTCTTC,CASRDLVSEQFF
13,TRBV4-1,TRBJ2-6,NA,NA,TGCGCCAGCCGCTCCTCTGGGGCCAACGTCCTGACTTTC,CASRSSGANVLTF
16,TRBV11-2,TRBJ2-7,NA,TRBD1,TGTGCCAGCAGCTTAGGCCCCGGGACAGGAATCAACGAGCAGTACTTC,CASSLGPGTGINEQYF
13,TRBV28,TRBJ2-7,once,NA,TGTGCCAGCAGTTTGTCGCAGCCCTACGAGCAGTACTTC,CASSLSQPYEQYF
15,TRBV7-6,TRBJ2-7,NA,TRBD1,TGTGCCAGCAGCTTAGAGGGACAGGGGGCCTACGAGCAGTACTTC,CASSLEGQGAYEQYF
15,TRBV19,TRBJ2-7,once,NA,TGTGCCAGTAGCGCTGGGACGGGCCCGAAATACGAGCAGTACTTC,CASSAGTGPKYEQYF
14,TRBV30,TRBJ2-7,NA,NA,TGTGCCTGGAGTTTGCGGCGAAGCTCCTACGAGCAGTACTTC,CAWSLRRSSYEQYF
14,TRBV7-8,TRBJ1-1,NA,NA,TGTGCCAGCAGCTCCCTAGAGGGGCCAGGGAAAGCTTTCTTT,CASSSLEGPGKAFF
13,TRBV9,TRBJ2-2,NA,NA,TGTGCCAGCACCCCTTCTAACACCGGGGAGCTGTTTTTT,CASTPSNTGELFF
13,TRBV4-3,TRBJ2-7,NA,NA,TGCGCCAGCAGCCTCCGGACAGACTACGAGCAGTACTTC,CASSLRTDYEQYF
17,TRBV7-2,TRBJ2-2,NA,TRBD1,TGTGCCAGCAGCTTAGTTTTGGGGACAGGGGACACCGGGGAGCTGTTTTTT,CASSLVLGTGDTGELFF
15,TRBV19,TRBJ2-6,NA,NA,TGTGCCAGTAGTGAGTTAGTTTCTGGGGCCAACGTCCTGACTTTC,CASSELVSGANVLTF
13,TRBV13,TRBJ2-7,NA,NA,TGTGCCAGCAGCTTCGGCAGTTCCTACGAGCAGTACTTC,CASSFGSSYEQYF
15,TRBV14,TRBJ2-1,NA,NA,TGTGCCAGCAGCCAAGTAACGGGGGTTGCCGATGAGCAGTTCTTC,CASSQVTGVADEQFF
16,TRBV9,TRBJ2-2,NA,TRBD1,TGTGCCAGCAGCCCTCGGACAGGAGCGAACACCGGGGAGCTGTTTTTT,CASSPRTGANTGELFF
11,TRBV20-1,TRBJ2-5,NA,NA,TGCAGTGCTACGTACCAAGAGACCCAGTACTTC,CSATYQETQYF
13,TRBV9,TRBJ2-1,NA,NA,TGTGCCAGCGGGGTCTCGGGGACGAATGAGCAGTTCTTC,CASGVSGTNEQFF
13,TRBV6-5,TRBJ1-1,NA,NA,TGTGCCAGCCGGGAGCGGAGTAACACTGAAGCTTTCTTT,CASRERSNTEAFF
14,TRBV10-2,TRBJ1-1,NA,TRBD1,TGCGCCAGTGGACAGGACAGGACTTTATTTGAAGCTTTCTTT,CASGQDRTLFEAFF
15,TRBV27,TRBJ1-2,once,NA,TGTGCCAGCAGATCCCAGCCCAGGGCCCTTGAGGGATACACCTTC,CASRSQPRALEGYTF
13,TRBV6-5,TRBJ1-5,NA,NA,TGTGCCAGCAGTGAATCTCAGGTGGGGCCCCAGCATTTT,CASSESQVGPQHF
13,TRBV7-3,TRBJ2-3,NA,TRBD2,TGTGCCAGCAGCCTAGCGGTCTCAGATACGCAGTATTTT,CASSLAVSDTQYF
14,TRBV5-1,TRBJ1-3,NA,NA,TGCGCCAGCAGCTTGGAAGGATCTGGAAACACCATATATTTT,CASSLEGSGNTIYF